This TCR beta chain was documented in a study of CD8 T cells in ankylosing spondylitis (dated by TCRdb to 2015 to 2018). Regarding the research as a whole: To find TCR variants linked to disease, the study profiled T cell receptor beta repertoires in ankylosing spondylitis patients and healthy donors. Peripheral blood was sampled, and synovial fluid was additionally collected from ankylosing spondylitis patients. In total, the full study cohort was made up of about 99 healthy donors and 25 ankylosing spondylitis patients.

This clonotype was seen repeatedly, ten times or more. Which antigen it targets is not known. Base qualities are not at hand, and no much larger clone is one base apart. CDR3 length: 17 amino acids, cysteine to phenylalanine. Only CDR3 DNA is held: 51 bases, read in frame from base 1. V is pruned by 4 bases and J by 4 bases, leaving 6 bases of the junction without a gene match. As encoded in the germline V gene, CDR1 is SGHRS while CDR2 is YFSETQ. Sequencing took place on an Illumina HiSeq 2500. Quantitative 5'-RACE with molecular barcodes was used to prepare TCR beta libraries. For the original study's pipeline: A new computational method, built on a probabilistic model of VDJ rearrangement, was used to identify disease-linked TCR variants. Starting from the raw public reads, TCRdb applied fastp trimming at Q25, assembled clones with MiXCR and retained in-frame beta chains. Rows are combined by CDR3 protein, so each entry shows the most common genes and DNA. The V and J calls here are based on TCRdb, not the publication. This sample holds 250,000 or so distinct CDR3 sequences; about 11% were observed only once. About 3% of the sample is taken by the ten largest.

The research as a whole found: Some of the motif variants had been reported before in the synovial fluid and blood of reactive arthritis patients, a finding that suggests common disease-initiation mechanisms. Significant enrichment of the disease-linked clones was reported in matched synovial fluid samples from ankylosing spondylitis patients. A TCR beta motif made up of seven or eight highly homologous amino acid variants appeared to be characteristic of blood from ankylosing spondylitis patients. The disease-linked clones showed a CD8+ phenotype and occurred at relatively low frequencies in peripheral blood.

In this chain, TRBV5-1 is recombined with TRBJ2-2; a stretch of 14 junction bases matches TRBD2. The source of this sequence is a male donor with ankylosing spondylitis or in good health (not recorded which). Sequenced material: blood, either unsorted or a sorted T cell fraction (not recorded which). The nucleotide sequence is given as TGCGCCAGCAGCGGACTAGCGGGAGGAGGTAGCACCGGGGAGCTGTTTTTT. It translates as CASSGLAGGGSTGELFF.